Following are 24 T cell receptor beta chains from one sample sequenced in a study of regulatory T cells in long-lasting Graves disease. The sample's time point: newly diagnosed GD, antithyroid drugs for less than 3 months. Extracted RNA from PBMCs served as the source of the TCR library. Construction of the TCR beta libraries employed iRepertoire HTBI primers in conjunction with Arm-PCR of CDR3 regions. Each CDR3 protein gets one entry after TCRdb re-called the multiplex PCR reads with MiXCR. Of around 450,000 distinct CDR3 sequences in the sample, around 16% were seen once. The same sample was also used in a study of T cells in Graves' hyperthyroidism and ophthalmopathy.

The specimen was peripheral blood mononuclear cells (PBMCs), collected at new diagnosis, from a patient treated with antithyroid drugs. The receptors were sampled from a middle-aged woman with Graves disease.

This clonotype has ten or more counts. V and J are TRBV20-1 and TRBJ2-3, with 9 bases matching TRBD2. Per the germline V gene, CDR1 is DFQATT and CDR2 is SNEGSKA (reference sequence). The CDR3 runs to 14 residues. Trimming took 3 bases from V and 2 from J; bases not matched to a gene: 3. CDR3 in DNA: TGCAGTGCTAGTCTAGCGGGGACCACAGATACGCAGTATTTT. Its translation is CSASLAGTTDTQYF.

A remark on this clonotype: A far larger clone lies a single base away; this is likely a read error. V usage is TRBV5-1 and J usage is TRBJ1-1, with D hard to call. CDR1 is SGHRS, CDR2 YFSETQ, per germline. This CDR3 is built from 14 residues. The CDR3 bases are TGCGCCAGCAGCTTGGGGCACCTGAACACTGGAGCTTTCTTT. This gives the protein CASSLGHLNTGAFF.

The chain recombines TRBV19 with TRBJ2-7; TRBD2 aligns across 9 bases. This CDR3 comprises 14 residues. Unmatched junction bases numbered 5, after V lost 8 bases and J lost 0 bases. CDR1 is LNHDA and CDR2 is SQIVND in the germline V gene (reference sequence). CDR3 amino acids: CASGNSGSSYEQYF. DNA of the CDR3: TGTGCCAGTGGTAATAGCGGGAGCTCCTACGAGCAGTACTTC.

The chain has TRBV5-1 and TRBJ1-1; the match to TRBD1 covers 7 bases. This CDR3 comprises 15 residues. Germline assignment: CDR1 SGHRS and CDR2 YFSETQ. With V trimmed by 4 bases and J by 4 bases, 10 bases remained unmatched. The CDR3 loop reads CASSKRQGKGTEAFF. The CDR3 nucleotides are TGCGCCAGCAGCAAAAGACAGGGCAAGGGCACTGAAGCTTTCTTT. Full variable domain (remainder filled in from reference TRBV5-1 and TRBJ1-1): KAGVTQTPRYLIKTRGQQVTLSCSPISGHRSVSWYQQTPGQGLQFLFEYFSETQRNKGNFPGRFSGRQFSNSRSEMNVSTLELGDSALYLCASSKRQGKGTEAFFGQGTRLTVV.

This clonotype has just a few counts. A much bigger clone sits one base away, suggesting this may be a read error. The CDR3 end shows no conserved phenylalanine or tryptophan, and so a read error is likely. The rearrangement links TRBV12-5 to TRBJ2-3, with 9 positions matching TRBD2. This CDR3 comprises 18 residues. Germline V gene sequence: CDR1 LGHNT, CDR2 FRNRAP. Trimming removed 2 bases from V and 4 bases from J; junction bases left unmatched: 13. In nucleotides, the CDR3 is TGTGCTAGTGGTTTGTTCCCCCTCGTAGCGGGAGCAGCAGATACGCAGTATTCT. It codes for CASGLFPLVAGAADTQYS.

There are many counts of this clonotype. J is TRBJ2-3 and V is TRBV6-2 or TRBV6-3; TRBD2 agrees at 11 bases. CDR3 length: 15 amino acids. Unmatched junction bases numbered 5, after V lost 4 bases and J lost 5 bases. Germline lookup yields CDR1 MNHEY and CDR2 SVGEGT. For the CDR3, the DNA is TGTGCCAGCAGTTTAGCGGGAGGGCCAGGAGATACGCAGTATTTT. Its translation: CASSLAGGPGDTQYF.

There are many counts of this clonotype. The chain uses TRBV10-3 and TRBJ2-1, with D hard to call. The V gene lost 2 bases and the J gene lost 9 bases, with 11 bases spanning the gap. Germline V CDR1 and CDR2: ENHRY, SYGVKD. This CDR3 region has 13 residues. CDR3 DNA: TGTGCCATCAGTGAGAGCCCAAGATCTGAGCAGTTCTTC. It translates to CAISESPRSEQFF.

This clonotype has a handful of counts. With a much larger clone just one base away, this may be a read error. The V call is TRBV12-3 or TRBV12-4, the J call TRBJ2-3, with a weak D call TRBD2 (7 bases). Trimming removed 7 bases at V and 2 bases at J, with 16 bases between. The length of the CDR3 is 15 residues. The CDR3 bases are TGTGCCAGCATCGCGGGGGCGAGACCCACAGATACGCAGTATTTT. It codes for CASIAGARPTDTQYF.

This clonotype has a count of ten or more. The rearrangement joins TRBV20-1 to TRBJ2-7; D is perhaps TRBD2 (6 bases). Germline assignment: CDR1 DFQATT and CDR2 SNEGSKA (reference sequence). This CDR3 has 14 amino acids. V shed 5 bases and J shed 2 bases, with 16 bases lying between them. The CDR3 DNA is TGCAGTGCTTGGCGTCGAGGGACTCCCTACGAGCAGTACTTC. Residues: CSAWRRGTPYEQYF.

The rearrangement joins TRBV4-3 to TRBJ1-2, with 10 bases identical to TRBD1. The J segment lost 4 bases and the V segment lost 4 bases, leaving 6 bases of the junction unmatched. CDR1 LGHNA and CDR2 YSLEER come from the germline V gene. This CDR3 has 15 residues. The DNA of the CDR3 is TGCGCCAGCAGCCGGGACAGGGGAGACGGCTATGGCTACACCTTC. Its translation is CASSRDRGDGYGYTF.

This clonotype was recorded many times. The chain recombines TRBV19 with TRBJ1-5; D might be TRBD1 (5 bases). Trimming pared 3 bases from V and 3 bases from J, leaving 12 bases between. Germline values: CDR1 LNHDA, CDR2 SQIVND (reference sequence). The CDR3 loop spans 15 amino acids. The CDR3 coding sequence is TGTGCCAGTAGTATCCAGGGCAGGGACAATCAGCCCCAGCATTTT. Residues: CASSIQGRDNQPQHF.

DNA of the CDR3: TGTGCCACCAGTGACCTGACTAGGGGGGTTGAGCAGTTCTTC. Protein product: CATSDLTRGVEQFF. V usage is TRBV24-1 and J usage is TRBJ2-1; D may be TRBD1 or TRBD2 (6 bases each). This CDR3 contains 14 residues. V dropped 4 bases and J dropped 9 bases, with 15 bases sitting between them. Germline V gene data show CDR1 as KGHDR and CDR2 as SFDVKD.

Ten or more counts support this clonotype. The CDR3 sequence: CASSLYITRREAFF. The CDR3 nucleotides are TGTGCCAGCAGTTTATATATCACAAGACGTGAAGCTTTCTTT. The chain has TRBV28 and TRBJ1-1; D remains unclear. The V and J ends lost 1 base and 7 bases respectively, with 13 bases between them. The V gene's germline CDR1 is MDHEN and CDR2 SYDVKM. CDR3 length: 14 amino acids.

In its sample, this clonotype was seen a few times. The genes are TRBV7-8 and TRBJ2-1; 9 nucleotides agree with TRBD2. Germline V lookup: CDR1 SGHVS, CDR2 FQNEAQ. There are 14 residues in the CDR3. The ends lost 3 bases at V and 8 bases at J; junction bases unmatched: 5. The CDR3 DNA follows: TGTGCCAGCAGCTTTAGCGGGAGTATTGATGAGCAGTTCTTC. It yields the protein CASSFSGSIDEQFF.

This clonotype came up many times. The V call is TRBV11-2, the J call TRBJ2-1; 7 bases fit TRBD1. Germline CDR1 reads SGHAT; CDR2 reads FQNNGV. The CDR3 runs 13 residues. The V segment lost 5 bases and the J segment 6 bases; nucleotides outside the gene matches: 4. The CDR3 loop is CASSQGVVNEQFF. The DNA for the CDR3 is TGTGCCAGCAGCCAGGGGGTAGTCAATGAGCAGTTCTTC.

This clonotype was seen a handful of times. A much bigger clone sits one base away, suggesting this may be a read error. A read error is likely, as this CDR3 ends without the conserved phenylalanine or tryptophan. The chain employs TRBV7-2 and TRBJ2-1; D not resolved. The germline gives CDR1 SGHTA, CDR2 FQGNSA. CDR3 length: 15 residues. With 4 bases removed from V and 6 bases from J, the gap between germline ends came to 16 bases. The CDR3 region is CASSSGPVVGNEQFS. CDR3 coding DNA: TGTGCCAGCAGCTCCGGGCCCGTTGTCGGCAATGAGCAGTTCTCC.

In this sample, this clonotype turned up many times. The chain is built from TRBV2 and TRBJ2-7, with TRBD1 matching over 7 bases. This CDR3 is 12 amino acids long. Germline assignment: CDR1 SNHLY and CDR2 FYNNEI. V was pared by 8 bases and J by 5 bases, with 6 bases of the junction left unmatched. The CDR3 reads CASRMQGDEQYF. CDR3 in DNA: TGTGCCAGCCGTATGCAGGGGGACGAGCAGTACTTC.

The V call is TRBV12-5, the J call TRBJ2-3; D remains ambiguous. The CDR3 sequence is 13 residues long. The germline V gene encodes CDR1 LGHNT and CDR2 FRNRAP. Trimming shortened V by 0 bases and J by 7 bases, and 8 bases separated the two germline ends. CDR3 sequence reads: CASGLVGKNTQYF. DNA of the CDR3: TGTGCTAGTGGTTTGGTAGGGAAAAATACGCAGTATTTT.

This clonotype has ten or more counts. The chain combines TRBV30 with TRBJ2-2; no definite D call. Deletions cut 3 bases from V and 3 bases from J, with 5 bases between. The CDR3 sequence is 12 residues long. Per the germline V gene, CDR1 is GTSNPN and CDR2 is SVGIG (reference sequence). The CDR3 is CAWRKDTGELFF. CDR3 DNA: TGTGCCTGGAGAAAGGACACCGGGGAGCTGTTTTTT.

This clonotype occurred a few times. The genes are TRBV5-1 and TRBJ1-4; D gene ambiguous. CDR1 and CDR2 (germline): SGHRS, YFSETQ. Trimming took off 0 bases at V and 0 bases at J, with 12 bases between the two ends. The CDR3 runs to 17 residues. CDR3 bases: TGCGCCAGCAGCTTGGCGGCAGATCCCTCAACTAATGAAAAACTGTTTTTT. Amino acid sequence: CASSLAADPSTNEKLFF.

Many counts were recorded for this clonotype. The chain uses TRBV27 and TRBJ2-5; 8 bases are a match to TRBD2. Unmatched junction bases numbered 14, after V lost 6 bases and J lost 5 bases. Germline V gene sequence: CDR1 MNHEY, CDR2 SMNVEV (reference sequence). The CDR3 runs 16 residues. The CDR3 loop reads CASSPAWTSYWETQYF. The CDR3 DNA sequence: TGTGCCAGCAGCCCCGCCTGGACTAGCTATTGGGAGACCCAGTACTTC.

Many counts were recorded for this clonotype. This rearrangement joins TRBV7-9 to TRBJ2-2; D not resolved. The CDR3 has 17 residues. The germline V and J ends were trimmed by 5 bases and 0 bases, with 16 bases remaining between them. Germline V lookup: CDR1 SEHNR, CDR2 FQNEAQ (reference sequence). The CDR3 DNA reads as TGTGCCAGCAGCCCCTCCCCCACAACGCCGAACACCGGGGAGCTGTTTTTT. The encoded protein is CASSPSPTTPNTGELFF.

The rearrangement links TRBV6-2 or TRBV6-3 to TRBJ2-1; 10 positions match TRBD2. The CDR3 is 16 amino acids. In germline, CDR1 is MNHEY, CDR2 SVGEGT. Germline trimming cut 0 bases from V and 2 bases from J; bases unmatched to any gene: 1. Here the CDR3 reads CASSYSGLATYNEQFF. In nucleotides, the CDR3 is TGTGCCAGCAGTTACTCGGGACTAGCGACCTACAATGAGCAGTTCTTC.

This clonotype was observed at least ten times. This rearrangement joins TRBV11-3 to TRBJ2-1; TRBD1 or TRBD2 may be the D gene (5 bases each). CDR1 SGHNT and CDR2 YENEEA come from the germline V gene. V shed 2 bases and J shed 0 bases, with 11 bases lying between them. CDR3 length equals 16 residues. The CDR3 DNA sequence: TGTGCCAGCAGCTTACGTGGGGGAAGCTCCTACAATGAGCAGTTCTTC. This gives the protein CASSLRGGSSYNEQFF.